The T cell receptor (beta chain) described here comes from a study of shared clonotypes between healthy human individuals. Study in general: The donors, two women and a few men, were aged 18 to 49.

The V and J ends lost 1 base and 5 bases respectively, with 12 bases between them. There are 14 residues in the CDR3. Germline-derived CDR1 and CDR2 are SGHTA and FQGNSA. Of note for this clone: The antigen is not known.

Findings and limits, study-wide: Larger estimated richness was generally seen in naive subsets than in memory subsets. Clonotype sharing across several donors was observed for about 5.5% of naive CD4 clonotypes. Relative to their counterparts shared across all four donors, non-shared clonotypes exhibited diminished generation probabilities.

Assay used: immunoSEQ multiplex PCR; TCRdb lists only in-frame clones, some missing. Here the sample spans about a million clones, 65% to 75% being singletons. The source of this sequence is a young man in good health. The chain employs TRBV7-2 and TRBJ2-7; D perhaps matches TRBD1 (6 bases). Input material: memory CD4+ T cells sorted from blood. Subset defined: CD45RA-negative fraction. CDR3 loop: CASSLDRVVNEQYF. The DNA for the CDR3 is TGTGCCAGCAGCTTAGACAGGGTCGTCAACGAGCAGTACTTC.